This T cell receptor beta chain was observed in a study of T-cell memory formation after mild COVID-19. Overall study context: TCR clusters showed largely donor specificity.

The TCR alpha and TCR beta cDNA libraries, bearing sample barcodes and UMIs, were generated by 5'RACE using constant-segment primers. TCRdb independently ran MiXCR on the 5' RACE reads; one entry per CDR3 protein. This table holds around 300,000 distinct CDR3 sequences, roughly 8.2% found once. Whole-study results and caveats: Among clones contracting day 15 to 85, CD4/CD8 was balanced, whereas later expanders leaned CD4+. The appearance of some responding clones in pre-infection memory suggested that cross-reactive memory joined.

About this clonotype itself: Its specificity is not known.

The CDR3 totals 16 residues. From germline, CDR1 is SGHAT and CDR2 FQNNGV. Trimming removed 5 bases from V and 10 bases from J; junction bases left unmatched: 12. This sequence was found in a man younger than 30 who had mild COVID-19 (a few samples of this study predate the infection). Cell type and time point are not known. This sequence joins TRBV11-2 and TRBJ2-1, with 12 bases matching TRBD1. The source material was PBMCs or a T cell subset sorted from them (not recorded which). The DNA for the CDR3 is TGTGCCAGCAGCCTTTTACCGGGACAGGGGGCTGGGGAGCAGTTCTTC. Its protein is CASSLLPGQGAGEQFF.